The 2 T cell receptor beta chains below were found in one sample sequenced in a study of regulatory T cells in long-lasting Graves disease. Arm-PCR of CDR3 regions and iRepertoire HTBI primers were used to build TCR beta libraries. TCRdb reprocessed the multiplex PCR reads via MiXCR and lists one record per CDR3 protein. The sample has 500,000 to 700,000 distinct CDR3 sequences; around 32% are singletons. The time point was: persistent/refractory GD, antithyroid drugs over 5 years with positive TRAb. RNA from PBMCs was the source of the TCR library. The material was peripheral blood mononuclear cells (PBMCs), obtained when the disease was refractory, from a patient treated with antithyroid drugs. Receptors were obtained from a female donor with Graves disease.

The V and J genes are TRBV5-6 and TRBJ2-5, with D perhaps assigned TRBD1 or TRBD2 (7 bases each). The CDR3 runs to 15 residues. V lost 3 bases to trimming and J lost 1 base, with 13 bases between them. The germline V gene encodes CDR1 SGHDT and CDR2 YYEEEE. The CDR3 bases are TGTGCCAGCAGCTATGGGGGGGACAGCCAAGAGACCCAGTACTTC. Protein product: CASSYGGDSQETQYF.

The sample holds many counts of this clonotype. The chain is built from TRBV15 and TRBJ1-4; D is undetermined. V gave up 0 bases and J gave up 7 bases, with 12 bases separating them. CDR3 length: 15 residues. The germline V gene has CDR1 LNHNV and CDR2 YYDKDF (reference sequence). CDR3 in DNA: TGTGCCACCAGCAGAGATGCAGTAATCGGTGAAAAACTGTTTTTT. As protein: CATSRDAVIGEKLFF.